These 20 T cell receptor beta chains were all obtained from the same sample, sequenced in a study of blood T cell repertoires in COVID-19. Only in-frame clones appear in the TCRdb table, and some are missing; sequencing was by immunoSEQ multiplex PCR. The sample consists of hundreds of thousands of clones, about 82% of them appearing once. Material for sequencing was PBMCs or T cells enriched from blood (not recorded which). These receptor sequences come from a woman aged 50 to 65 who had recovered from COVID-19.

CDR3 coding DNA: TGTGCCAGCTCACCCCAGGGGGCATATAATTCACCCCTCCACTTT. Its protein is CASSPQGAYNSPLHF. The chain couples TRBV18 to TRBJ1-6; 8 bases align to TRBD1. Germline CDR1 reads KGHSH; CDR2 reads LQKENI. This CDR3 is 15 amino acids long. J gave up 4 bases and V 3 bases, and 2 bases lay outside the gene matches. The full variable domain, completed using reference TRBV18 and TRBJ1-6, is NAGVMQNPRHLVRRRGQEARLRCSPMKGHSHVYWYRQLPEEGLKFMVYLQKENIIDESGMPKERFSAEFPKEGPSILRIQQVVRGDSAAYFCASSPQGAYNSPLHFGNGTRLTVT.

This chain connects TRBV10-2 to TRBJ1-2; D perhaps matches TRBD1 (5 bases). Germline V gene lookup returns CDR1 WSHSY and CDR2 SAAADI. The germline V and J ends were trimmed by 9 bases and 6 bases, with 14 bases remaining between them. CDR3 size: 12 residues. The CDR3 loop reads CASAGGGDGYTF. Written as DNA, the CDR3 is TGCGCCAGTGCGGGGGGAGGGGATGGCTACACCTTC.

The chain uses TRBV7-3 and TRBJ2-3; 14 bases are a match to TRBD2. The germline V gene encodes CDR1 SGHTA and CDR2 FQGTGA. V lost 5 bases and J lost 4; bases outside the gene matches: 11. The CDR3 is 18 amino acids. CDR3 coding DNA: TGTGCCAGCAGCCTTCTCGGGACTAGCGGGGGAGCTGCAGATACGCAGTATTTT. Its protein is CASSLLGTSGGAADTQYF. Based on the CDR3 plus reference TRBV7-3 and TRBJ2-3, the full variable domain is GAGVSQTPSNKVTEKGKYVELRCDPISGHTALYWYRQSLGQGPEFLIYFQGTGAADDSGLPNDRFFAVRPEGSVSTLKIQRTERGDSAVYLCASSLLGTSGGAADTQYFGPGTRLTVL.

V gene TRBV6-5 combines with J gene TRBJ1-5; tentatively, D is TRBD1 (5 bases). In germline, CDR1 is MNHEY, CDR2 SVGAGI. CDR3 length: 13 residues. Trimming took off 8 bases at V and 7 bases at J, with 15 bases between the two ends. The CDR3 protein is CASQTGGGQPQHF. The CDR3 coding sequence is TGTGCCAGCCAGACCGGGGGTGGGCAGCCCCAGCATTTT.

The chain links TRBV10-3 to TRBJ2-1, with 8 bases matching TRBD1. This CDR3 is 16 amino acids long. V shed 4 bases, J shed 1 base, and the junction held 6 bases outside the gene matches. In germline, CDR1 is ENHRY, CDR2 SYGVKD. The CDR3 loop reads CAISAGTGMSYNEQFF. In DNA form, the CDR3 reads TGTGCCATCAGTGCCGGGACAGGTATGTCCTACAATGAGCAGTTCTTC.

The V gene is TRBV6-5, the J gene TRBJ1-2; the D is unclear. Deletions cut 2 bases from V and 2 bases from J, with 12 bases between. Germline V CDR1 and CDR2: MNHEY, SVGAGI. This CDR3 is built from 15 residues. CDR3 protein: CASSYTHLLNYGYTF. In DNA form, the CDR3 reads TGTGCCAGCAGTTACACTCATCTTTTGAACTATGGCTACACCTTC.

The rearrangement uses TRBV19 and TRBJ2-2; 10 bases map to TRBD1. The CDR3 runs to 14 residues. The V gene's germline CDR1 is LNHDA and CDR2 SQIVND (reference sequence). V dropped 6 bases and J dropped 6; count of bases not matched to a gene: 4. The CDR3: CASRDRGFAGELFF. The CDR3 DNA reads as TGTGCCAGTAGGGACAGGGGGTTCGCCGGGGAGCTGTTTTTT.

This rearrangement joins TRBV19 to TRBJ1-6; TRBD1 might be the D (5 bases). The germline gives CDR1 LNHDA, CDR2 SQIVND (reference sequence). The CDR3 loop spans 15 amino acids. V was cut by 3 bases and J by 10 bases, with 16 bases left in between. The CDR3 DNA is TGTGCCAGTAGTATGAGGGCCGGGGGTACCTCACCCCTCCACTTT. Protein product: CASSMRAGGTSPLHF. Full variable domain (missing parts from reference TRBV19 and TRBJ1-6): DGGITQSPKYLFRKEGQNVTLSCEQNLNHDAMYWYRQDPGQGLRLIYYSQIVNDFQKGDIAEGYSVSREKKESFPLTVTSAQKNPTAFYLCASSMRAGGTSPLHFGNGTRLTVT.

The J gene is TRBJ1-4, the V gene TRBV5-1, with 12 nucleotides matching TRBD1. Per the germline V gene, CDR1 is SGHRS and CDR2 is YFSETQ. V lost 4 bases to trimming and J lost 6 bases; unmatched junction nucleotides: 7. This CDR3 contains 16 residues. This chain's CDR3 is CASSISRDRGHEKLFF. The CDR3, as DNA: TGCGCCAGCAGCATATCCCGGGACAGGGGGCATGAAAAACTGTTTTTT.

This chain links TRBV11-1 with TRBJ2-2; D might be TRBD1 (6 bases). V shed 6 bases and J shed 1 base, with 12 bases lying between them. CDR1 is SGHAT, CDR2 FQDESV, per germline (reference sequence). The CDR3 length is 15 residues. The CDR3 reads CASRQDSLNTGELFF. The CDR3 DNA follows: TGTGCCAGCAGACAGGACAGTCTGAACACCGGGGAGCTGTTTTTT.

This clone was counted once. The CDR3 region has the DNA TGTGCCAGCAGCCCTAGCGGGGGGGCCTACGAGCAGTACTTC. Protein sequence: CASSPSGGAYEQYF. The chain is built from TRBV3-1 (or the pseudogene TRBV3-2) and TRBJ2-7, with 12 bases aligning to TRBD2. The J segment lost 2 bases and the V segment lost 4 bases, leaving 0 bases of the junction unmatched. This CDR3 contains 14 residues. CDR1 is LGHDT and CDR2 is YNNKEL in the germline V gene (reference sequence).

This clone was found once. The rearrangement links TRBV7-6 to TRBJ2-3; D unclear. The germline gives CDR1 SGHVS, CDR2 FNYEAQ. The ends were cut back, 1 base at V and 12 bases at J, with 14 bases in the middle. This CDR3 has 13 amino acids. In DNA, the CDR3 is TGTGCCAGCAGCTTAGTACTCGGTTCCCTTCAGTATTTT. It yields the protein CASSLVLGSLQYF.

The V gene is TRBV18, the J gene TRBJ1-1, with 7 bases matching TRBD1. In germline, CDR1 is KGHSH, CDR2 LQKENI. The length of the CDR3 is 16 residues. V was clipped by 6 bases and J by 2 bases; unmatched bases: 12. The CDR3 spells CASSLTGVAGNTEAFF. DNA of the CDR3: TGTGCCAGCTCTCTCACAGGGGTTGCCGGAAACACTGAAGCTTTCTTT.

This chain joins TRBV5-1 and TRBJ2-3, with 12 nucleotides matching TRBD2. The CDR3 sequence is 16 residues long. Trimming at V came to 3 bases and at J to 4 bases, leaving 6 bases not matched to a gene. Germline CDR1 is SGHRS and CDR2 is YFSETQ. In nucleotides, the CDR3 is TGCGCCAGCAGCTCTAGCGGGGGGGCTGGGGCAGATACGCAGTATTTT. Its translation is CASSSSGGAGADTQYF.

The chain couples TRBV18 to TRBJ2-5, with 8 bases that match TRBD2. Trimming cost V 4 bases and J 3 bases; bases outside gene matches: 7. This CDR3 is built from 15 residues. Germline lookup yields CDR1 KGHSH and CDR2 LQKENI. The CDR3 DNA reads TGTGCCAGCTCACGATGGGCGGGGGGCGAAGAGACCCAGTACTTC. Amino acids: CASSRWAGGEETQYF.

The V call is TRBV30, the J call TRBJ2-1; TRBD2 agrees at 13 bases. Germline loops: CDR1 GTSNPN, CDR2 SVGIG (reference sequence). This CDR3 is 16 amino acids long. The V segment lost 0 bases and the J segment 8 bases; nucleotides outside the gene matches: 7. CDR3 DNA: TGTGCCTGGAGTGTTCGGACTAGCGGGAGTATCGATGAGCAGTTCTTC. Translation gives CAWSVRTSGSIDEQFF.

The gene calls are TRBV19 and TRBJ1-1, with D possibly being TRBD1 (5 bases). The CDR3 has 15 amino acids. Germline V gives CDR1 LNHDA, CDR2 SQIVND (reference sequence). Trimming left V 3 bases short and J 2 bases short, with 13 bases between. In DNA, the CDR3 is TGTGCCAGTAGTATCGACGGGGGGGGAAACACTGAAGCTTTCTTT. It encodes CASSIDGGGNTEAFF.

As DNA, the CDR3 is TGCGCCAGCAGTAATTCAGGGGGCTCTTCACCCCTCCACTTT. Amino acids: CASSNSGGSSPLHF. The chain combines TRBV4-3 with TRBJ1-6; 8 nucleotides line up with TRBD1. Germline loops: CDR1 LGHNA, CDR2 YSLEER. The CDR3 runs to 14 residues. The J segment lost 9 bases and the V segment lost 6 bases, leaving 7 bases of the junction unmatched.

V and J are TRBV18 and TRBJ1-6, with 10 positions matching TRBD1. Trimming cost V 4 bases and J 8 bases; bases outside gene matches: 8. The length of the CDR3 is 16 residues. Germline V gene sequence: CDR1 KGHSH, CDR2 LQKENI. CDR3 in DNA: TGTGCCAGCTCACTTACCGGGACAGGGGAATATTCACCCCTCCACTTT. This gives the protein CASSLTGTGEYSPLHF.

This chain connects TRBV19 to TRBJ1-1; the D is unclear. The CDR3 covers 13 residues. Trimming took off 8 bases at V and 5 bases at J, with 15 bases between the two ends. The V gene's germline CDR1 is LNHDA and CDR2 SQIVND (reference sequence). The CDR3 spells CASGEGIGTEAFF. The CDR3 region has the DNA TGTGCCAGTGGCGAGGGAATTGGGACTGAAGCTTTCTTT. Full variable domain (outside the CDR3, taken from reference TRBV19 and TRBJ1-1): DGGITQSPKYLFRKEGQNVTLSCEQNLNHDAMYWYRQDPGQGLRLIYYSQIVNDFQKGDIAEGYSVSREKKESFPLTVTSAQKNPTAFYLCASGEGIGTEAFFGQGTRLTVV.